The 26 T cell receptor beta chains below all came from one sample that was sequenced in a study of spatial heterogeneity in lung cancer. TCRdb analysed the 5' RACE reads with MiXCR anew, one entry per CDR3 protein. Here the sample spans tens of thousands of distinct CDR3 sequences, around 7.5% being singletons. The time point is: sample taken at primary tumor resection. The source was PBMCs, collected at surgery. Receptor source: a male donor with early-stage non-small cell lung cancer.

This clonotype has a count of ten or more. The gene calls are TRBV20-1 and TRBJ1-2; the D gene is possibly TRBD1 (5 bases). This CDR3 is built from 15 residues. The germline V gene has CDR1 DFQATT and CDR2 SNEGSKA (reference sequence). CDR3 coding DNA: TGCAGCCTTACCCGTGACAGCCACCTTGAAGGTGGCTACACCTTC. The encoded protein is CSLTRDSHLEGGYTF.

In its sample, this clonotype was seen many times. The chain carries TRBV4-3 and TRBJ2-1; D gene unclear. Germline lookup yields CDR1 LGHNA and CDR2 YSLEER. The V and J ends lost 6 bases and 3 bases respectively, with 3 bases between them. The CDR3 runs to 11 residues. The CDR3 region is CASRGYNEQFF. The CDR3 DNA reads TGCGCCAGCAGGGGCTACAATGAGCAGTTCTTC.

There are many counts of this clonotype. The chain uses TRBV5-1 and TRBJ2-7, with D perhaps TRBD2 (5 bases). The germline CDR1 and CDR2 sequences are SGHRS and YFSETQ. Between the trimmed V and J ends, which lost 4 bases and 3 bases, there was a span of 8 bases. CDR3 length: 12 amino acids. The CDR3 region is CASSPGYYEQYF. The CDR3 nucleotides are TGCGCCAGCAGCCCGGGGTACTACGAGCAGTACTTC. The full variable domain, with the rest looked up from reference TRBV5-1 and TRBJ2-7, is KAGVTQTPRYLIKTRGQQVTLSCSPISGHRSVSWYQQTPGQGLQFLFEYFSETQRNKGNFPGRFSGRQFSNSRSEMNVSTLELGDSALYLCASSPGYYEQYFGPGTRLTVT.

In this sample, this clonotype turned up a few times. The genes are TRBV29-1 and TRBJ2-1; D might be TRBD1 (6 bases). The CDR3 is 13 amino acids. V dropped 4 bases and J dropped 3 bases, with 10 bases sitting between them. Per germline, CDR1 SQVTM and CDR2 ANQGSEA. The CDR3 spells CSVAGASYNEQFF. CDR3 nucleotides: TGCAGCGTTGCAGGGGCAAGCTACAATGAGCAGTTCTTC.

There are a few counts of this clonotype. The chain uses TRBV21-1 and TRBJ2-1. TRBV21-1 is recorded as a pseudogene. This CDR3 spans 16 amino acids. CDR3 loop: CASSRRQRNTYNEQFF. CDR3 nucleotide sequence: TGTGCCAGCAGCCGTCGGCAGCGGAACACCTACAATGAGCAGTTCTTC.

This clonotype was found many times. This chain uses TRBV27 with TRBJ2-5; D not resolved. The V end was cut by 8 bases, the J end by 2 bases, with 18 bases between. The CDR3 totals 15 residues. CDR1 is MNHEY and CDR2 is SMNVEV in the germline V gene (reference sequence). The CDR3 DNA is TGTGCCAGCTTACCTGTCCCGGCAGAGCAAGAGACCCAGTACTTC. As protein: CASLPVPAEQETQYF.

V usage is TRBV7-9 and J usage is TRBJ2-1; TRBD2 matches at 11 bases. In germline, CDR1 is SEHNR, CDR2 FQNEAQ (reference sequence). V shed 3 bases and J 9 bases; nucleotides not matched to a gene: 10. The CDR3 loop spans 16 amino acids. The CDR3 sequence is CASSLTGLAGGIEQFF. DNA for the CDR3: TGTGCCAGCAGCTTGACGGGCCTAGCGGGAGGTATTGAGCAGTTCTTC.

This clonotype was seen only a few times. The V gene is TRBV5-8, the J gene TRBJ2-6, with 8 bases that match TRBD1. V was clipped by 3 bases and J by 6 bases; unmatched bases: 8. Per germline, CDR1 SGHTS and CDR2 YDEGEE. The CDR3 is made up of 16 amino acids. The CDR3 nucleotides are TGTGCCAGCAGCTGGGGTTTGACAGGGGTGGCCAACGTCCTGACTTTC. Encoded protein: CASSWGLTGVANVLTF.

The V gene is TRBV13, the J gene TRBJ2-1; either TRBD1 or TRBD2 may fit D (5 bases each). The germline V gene has CDR1 PRHDT and CDR2 FYEKMQ (reference sequence). Trimming took 1 base from V and 0 from J, leaving 10 bases between them. The CDR3 is 16 residues long. Written as DNA, the CDR3 is TGTGCCAGCAGCTTAGCGGGGCAGACCTCCTACAATGAGCAGTTCTTC. Translated, it gives CASSLAGQTSYNEQFF.

This clonotype was observed a handful of times. The chain links TRBV6-2 or TRBV6-3 to TRBJ1-2, with TRBD1 as a possible D gene (5 bases). CDR3 length: 15 residues. V lost 3 bases and J 2 bases, leaving 13 bases between the germline ends. The germline CDR1 and CDR2 sequences are MNHEY and SVGEGT. The CDR3 sequence is CASSYRGRPNYGYTF. CDR3 sequence (DNA): TGTGCCAGCAGTTATCGGGGCAGACCCAACTATGGCTACACCTTC.

This chain links TRBV27 with TRBJ2-1; 7 bases line up with TRBD1. The CDR3 spans 14 residues. The V segment lost 4 bases and the J segment 1 base; nucleotides outside the gene matches: 1. Germline V gives CDR1 MNHEY, CDR2 SMNVEV (reference sequence). The CDR3 nucleotides are TGTGCCAGCAGTTGGGACAGATCCTACAATGAGCAGTTCTTC. Its translation is CASSWDRSYNEQFF.

Many counts were recorded for this clonotype. The chain has TRBV20-1 and TRBJ1-4, with 7 bases identical to TRBD1. The CDR3 consists of 14 residues. CDR1 DFQATT and CDR2 SNEGSKA come from the germline V gene (reference sequence). The J segment lost 8 bases and the V segment lost 6 bases, leaving 12 bases of the junction unmatched. The CDR3 region has the DNA TGCAGTGCACCAGAGACAGGGTCTCACGAAAAACTGTTTTTT. Translating gives CSAPETGSHEKLFF.

This clonotype occurred many times. The chain carries TRBV5-1 and TRBJ2-7; 7 bases agree with TRBD2. CDR1 and CDR2 (germline): SGHRS, YFSETQ. Losses at the gene ends were 1 base for V and 6 bases for J; bases not matched to a gene: 10. This CDR3 is built from 15 residues. CDR3 sequence: CASSLFPGSGGEQYF. The DNA for the CDR3 is TGCGCCAGCAGCTTGTTCCCGGGGTCGGGAGGCGAGCAGTACTTC. Looking up the rest from reference TRBV5-1 and TRBJ2-7 gives the full variable domain: KAGVTQTPRYLIKTRGQQVTLSCSPISGHRSVSWYQQTPGQGLQFLFEYFSETQRNKGNFPGRFSGRQFSNSRSEMNVSTLELGDSALYLCASSLFPGSGGEQYFGPGTRLTVT.

The chain employs TRBV18 and TRBJ2-2; no firm D call. V was clipped by 5 bases and J by 6 bases, with 4 bases between them. CDR1 and CDR2 (germline): KGHSH, LQKENI. CDR3 length: 11 residues. The CDR3 region has the DNA TGTGCCAGCTCAGAGTCCGGGGAGCTGTTTTTT. It encodes CASSESGELFF.

This clonotype was counted at least ten times. The chain combines TRBV3-1 with TRBJ1-5, with no clear D. V was clipped by 1 base and J by 4 bases, with 11 bases between them. This CDR3 spans 15 amino acids. Germline V CDR1 and CDR2: LGHDT, YNNKEL (reference sequence). CDR3 loop: CASSQGVQSNQPQHF. CDR3 coding DNA: TGTGCCAGCAGCCAAGGAGTACAGAGTAATCAGCCCCAGCATTTT.

This clonotype was seen a few times. The rearrangement joins TRBV2 to TRBJ2-4, with 11 bases lining up with TRBD1. In germline, CDR1 is SNHLY, CDR2 FYNNEI. The CDR3 is 15 residues long. J lost 8 bases, V lost 2 bases, and 5 bases had no gene match. The CDR3, as DNA: TGTGCCAGCAGTGAAAGCGGACAGGGGGCGGACATTCAGTACTTC. The encoded protein is CASSESGQGADIQYF.

This clonotype was recorded at least ten times. This chain connects TRBV29-1 to TRBJ2-7; D gene ambiguous. Trimming cost V 4 bases and J 3 bases, with 10 bases left between them. In germline, CDR1 is SQVTM, CDR2 ANQGSEA. The CDR3 spans 12 residues. As DNA, the CDR3 is TGCAGCGTTGTTGTGGTGGGCTACGAGCAGTACTTC. Protein sequence: CSVVVVGYEQYF.

Many counts were recorded for this clonotype. This chain joins TRBV19 and TRBJ1-4; 9 bases are shared with TRBD1. J lost 6 bases, V lost 7 bases, and 9 bases had no gene match. Germline loops: CDR1 LNHDA, CDR2 SQIVND (reference sequence). CDR3 length: 15 residues. The CDR3 DNA follows: TGTGCCAGTACCCTAGGACAGGGGCTCGATGAAAAACTGTTTTTT. Translation gives CASTLGQGLDEKLFF. The variable domain in full, with the rest retrieved from reference TRBV19 and TRBJ1-4, is DGGITQSPKYLFRKEGQNVTLSCEQNLNHDAMYWYRQDPGQGLRLIYYSQIVNDFQKGDIAEGYSVSREKKESFPLTVTSAQKNPTAFYLCASTLGQGLDEKLFFGSGTQLSVL.

This clonotype has a count of ten or more. The rearrangement joins TRBV7-9 to TRBJ1-1; D is ambiguous. This CDR3 has 11 residues. CDR1 and CDR2 from the germline V gene are SEHNR and FQNEAQ (reference sequence). Trimming left V 10 bases short and J 5 bases short, with 11 bases between. CDR3 nucleotides: TGTGCCACCCCCGCTTGGACTGAAGCTTTCTTT. It specifies CATPAWTEAFF.

The table lists this clonotype with many counts. V gene TRBV10-2 combines with J gene TRBJ1-4; 8 bases align to TRBD1. With 6 bases clipped from V and 4 bases from J, the junction kept 4 bases outside the gene matches. The germline CDR1 and CDR2 sequences are WSHSY and SAAADI. The CDR3 extends over 14 amino acids. CDR3 sequence (DNA): TGCGCCAGCAGCTTGGACAGGGTTAATGAAAAACTGTTTTTT. This gives the protein CASSLDRVNEKLFF.

This clonotype has just a few counts. V is TRBV20-1 and J is TRBJ2-7, with a possible D match to TRBD1 (7 bases). V gave up 6 bases and J gave up 0 bases, with 12 bases separating them. CDR3 length equals 13 residues. Germline loops: CDR1 DFQATT, CDR2 SNEGSKA (reference sequence). The CDR3 DNA reads as TGCAGTGCGTCAGGGGGGAACTCCTACGAGCAGTACTTC. It encodes CSASGGNSYEQYF.

The rearrangement links TRBV11-3 to TRBJ2-2; TRBD1 matches at 7 bases. Unmatched junction bases numbered 10, after V lost 5 bases and J lost 7 bases. The CDR3 is 15 residues long. Germline V gene lookup returns CDR1 SGHNT and CDR2 YENEEA. CDR3 in DNA: TGTGCCAGCAGCCTAACTCGACAGGGTATCGGGGAGCTGTTTTTT. It specifies CASSLTRQGIGELFF.

This clonotype was observed at least ten times. The chain carries TRBV7-2 and TRBJ1-2; 9 nucleotides agree with TRBD1. Trimming took 5 bases from V and 4 from J; bases not matched to a gene: 8. The CDR3 sequence is 15 residues long. CDR1 and CDR2 (germline): SGHTA, FQGNSA. CDR3 protein: CASSQRTGDGYGYTF. The DNA of the CDR3 is TGTGCCAGCAGCCAACGGACAGGGGATGGCTATGGCTACACCTTC.

This clonotype appeared a few times. DNA of the CDR3: TGTGCCAGCAGTTACTGGGGGCGGGGAAACTATGGCTACACCTTC. Protein sequence: CASSYWGRGNYGYTF. The V and J genes are TRBV6-5 and TRBJ1-2, with D perhaps matching TRBD1 (6 bases). Trimming took off 1 base at V and 2 bases at J, with 11 bases between the two ends. The CDR3 spans 15 residues. Germline loops: CDR1 MNHEY, CDR2 SVGAGI.

This clonotype was observed a few times. The chain employs TRBV29-1 and TRBJ1-1, with D possibly TRBD1 on 5 matching bases. The V end was cut by 3 bases, the J end by 2 bases, with 13 bases between. This CDR3 contains 14 residues. The germline CDR1 and CDR2 sequences are SQVTM and ANQGSEA. Written as DNA, the CDR3 is TGCAGCGTTGACGGCAGGGCGGTAAACACTGAAGCTTTCTTT. This sequence encodes CSVDGRAVNTEAFF. Full variable domain (missing parts from reference TRBV29-1 and TRBJ1-1): SAVISQKPSRDICQRGTSLTIQCQVDSQVTMMFWYRQQPGQSLTLIATANQGSEATYESGFVIDKFPISRPNLTFSTLTVSNMSPEDSSIYLCSVDGRAVNTEAFFGQGTRLTVV.

The chain combines TRBV6-2 or TRBV6-3 with TRBJ1-1; 9 bases fit TRBD1. With 7 bases clipped from V and 4 bases from J, the junction kept 10 bases outside the gene matches. This CDR3 comprises 15 residues. Germline assignment: CDR1 MNHEY and CDR2 SVGEGT. The CDR3 protein is CASNTGGFEATEAFF. The CDR3 bases are TGTGCCAGCAACACAGGGGGCTTTGAGGCCACTGAAGCTTTCTTT.